These T cell receptor beta chains were read from a single sample in a study of cytomegalovirus exposure and HLA in healthy donors. Some clones are missing from TCRdb's copy, which holds only in-frame ones; the method was immunoSEQ multiplex PCR. The table includes roughly 260,000 clones, around 87% detected once. The sequenced sample was PBMCs. The receptors shown here come from a woman under 30 in good health and CMV-seronegative. CDR3s include the opening cysteine and the closing phenylalanine or tryptophan. The order of the fields is CDR3 DNA, CDR3 protein, J gene, V gene, D gene, clone size. D genes are given only for firm matches. The size field is filled for only some rows; it gives once, few, many or a size class.

TGCGCCAGCAGCGGAGGGGGACTAGCGGAAGAGACCCAGTACTTC	CASSGGGLAEETQYF	TRBJ2-5	TRBV5-1	TRBD2	once
TGCAGCGTTCGCGGAAATACGCAGTATTTT	CSVRGNTQYF	TRBJ2-3	TRBV29-1	.	.
TGCGCCAGCAGCCAAGGGGCAGCAACGGCCTACGAGCAGTACTTC	CASSQGAATAYEQYF	TRBJ2-7	TRBV4-1	.	.
TGTGCCAGCAGCTCATCAGGGAACGAGCAGTACTTC	CASSSSGNEQYF	TRBJ2-7	TRBV14	.	.
TGTGCCAGCTTTACAGGTAACGTCGATGGCTACACCTTC	CASFTGNVDGYTF	TRBJ1-2	TRBV18	.	.
TGCGCCAGCAGCCAAGCGGGACGGGGGTACACTGAAGCTTTCTTT	CASSQAGRGYTEAFF	TRBJ1-1	TRBV4-3	.	.
TGTGCCAGCAGTACGGGGACAGGGAATCAGCCCCAGCATTTT	CASSTGTGNQPQHF	TRBJ1-5	TRBV6-5	TRBD1	.
TGTGCCAGCAGTGAACCAGGGGAATACACCGGGGAGCTGTTTTTT	CASSEPGEYTGELFF	TRBJ2-2	TRBV2	.	.
TGTGCCAGCAGTGAGGGACTAGGAGGCACAGATACGCAGTATTTT	CASSEGLGGTDTQYF	TRBJ2-3	TRBV6-4	TRBD2	.
TGCGCCAGCAGCCAACGAACGGGGAATCAGCCCCAGCATTTT	CASSQRTGNQPQHF	TRBJ1-5	TRBV4-1	.	.
TGTGCCAGCAGCCGGGAAAGCTCCTATAATTCACCCCTCCACTTT	CASSRESSYNSPLHF	TRBJ1-6	TRBV7-9	.	.
TGTGCCAGCAGTGGACAGGGGCAATATGGCTACACCTTC	CASSGQGQYGYTF	TRBJ1-2	TRBV9	TRBD1	.
TGCAGCGTAGATCGTACCGGGACAGGGGCAATTGAGCAGTTCTTC	CSVDRTGTGAIEQFF	TRBJ2-1	TRBV29-1	TRBD1	.
TGTGCCAGTAGTATCTGGGGACTAGCGGGTAATGAGCAGTTCTTC	CASSIWGLAGNEQFF	TRBJ2-1	TRBV19	TRBD2	once
TGCAGCGCGGACTATGGGGACACTGAAGCTTTCTTT	CSADYGDTEAFF	TRBJ1-1	TRBV29-1	.	.
TGTGCCAGCAGCCTTGGTGGAGATGCTGAAGCTTTCTTT	CASSLGGDAEAFF	TRBJ1-1	TRBV7-9	.	.
TGTGCCAGCAGTTTCCTTTCCTCGGATACGCAGTATTTT	CASSFLSSDTQYF	TRBJ2-3	TRBV27	.	.
TGTGCCAGCAGCTTAGGGACAGGGAGTTTTGGCTACACCTTC	CASSLGTGSFGYTF	TRBJ1-2	TRBV11-2	TRBD1	.
TGTGCCAGTAGTATAATGACAGGGTTGAACACTGAAGCTTTCTTT	CASSIMTGLNTEAFF	TRBJ1-1	TRBV19	TRBD1	.
TGTGCCAGCAGTTTGGAGGGACAGCCTTTAAGCTCCTACGAGCAGTACTTC	CASSLEGQPLSSYEQYF	TRBJ2-7	TRBV27	.	.
TGTGCCAGCTCACCATCGGCGGGGCTAGCTGAAGCTTTCTTT	CASSPSAGLAEAFF	TRBJ1-1	TRBV18	.	few
TGTGCCAGCAGGGGACAGCAAGAGACCCAGTACTTC	CASRGQQETQYF	TRBJ2-5	TRBV2	TRBD1	.
TGTGCCAGCAGCTTGACGACAGCAACTAATGAAAAACTGTTTTTT	CASSLTTATNEKLFF	TRBJ1-4	TRBV5-4	.	.
TGTGCCAGCAGTGATATCCCGAGCTCTGGAAACACCATATATTTT	CASSDIPSSGNTIYF	TRBJ1-3	TRBV2	.	.
TGCGCCAGCAGTAGACAGGGACCCGATCAGCCCCAGCATTTT	CASSRQGPDQPQHF	TRBJ1-5	TRBV10-2	TRBD1	.
TGTGCCAGCGCCGTCGGGGGGATCTCCTACAATGAGCAGTTCTTC	CASAVGGISYNEQFF	TRBJ2-1	TRBV5-6	TRBD2	.
TGTGCCAGCGGACCCAGGGGATACTCTGGAAACACCATATATTTT	CASGPRGYSGNTIYF	TRBJ1-3	TRBV28	.	.
TGTGCCAGCAGCTTATTATACGGGGAAGAGACCCAGTACTTC	CASSLLYGEETQYF	TRBJ2-5	TRBV7-7	.	.
TGTGCCAGCAGCTCAGGGACAGGGGAGGGGTACGAGCAGTACTTC	CASSSGTGEGYEQYF	TRBJ2-7	TRBV7-6	TRBD1	.
TGTGCCAGCAGCGCATCGACAGGGGTTGGCGGAAACACCATATATTTT	CASSASTGVGGNTIYF	TRBJ1-3	TRBV9	TRBD1	.
TGTGCCAGCACCATACAGGGACGAGGTGGCTACACCTTC	CASTIQGRGGYTF	TRBJ1-2	TRBV6-1	.	.
TGCGCCAGCAGTGAGACAGGGCGACCCGGGGAGCTGTTTTTT	CASSETGRPGELFF	TRBJ2-2	TRBV10-1	.	.
TGTGCCAGCAGCCAAGGACAGGGCTGGCAGCCCCAGCATTTT	CASSQGQGWQPQHF	TRBJ1-5	TRBV5-6	TRBD1	.
TGTGCCTATACAAAGGGGTGGAACACTGAAGCTTTCTTT	CAYTKGWNTEAFF	TRBJ1-1	TRBV30	.	.
TGTGCCAGCAGTTCCCGGCTCCGGGACAGGGCCAACGAGCAGTACTTC	CASSSRLRDRANEQYF	TRBJ2-7	TRBV28	TRBD1	.
TGCGCCAGCAGCGGAGCAGCCGATGACCCTAACACTGAAGCTTTCTTT	CASSGAADDPNTEAFF	TRBJ1-1	TRBV5-1	.	.
TGTGCCAGCTCCCCCAGGGCAGATGGAAACACCATATATTTT	CASSPRADGNTIYF	TRBJ1-3	TRBV18	.	.
TGTGCCAGCTCACTACAGAGCTCTGGAAACACCATATATTTT	CASSLQSSGNTIYF	TRBJ1-3	TRBV18	.	.
TGCGCCAGCAGCTTTGAGTCGGGACAGGGTGAAAAACTGTTTTTT	CASSFESGQGEKLFF	TRBJ1-4	TRBV5-1	TRBD1	once
TGTGCCAGCAGCGGCGGACTAGCGGGGGGCAATGAGCAGTTCTTC	CASSGGLAGGNEQFF	TRBJ2-1	TRBV6-5	TRBD2	.
TGTGCCAGTAGTATCCCCTCCAATGAGCAGTTCTTC	CASSIPSNEQFF	TRBJ2-1	TRBV19	.	.
TGCGCCAGCAGTCGGACTAGCGGGGGGGCTGAGAAAAACATTCAGTACTTC	CASSRTSGGAEKNIQYF	TRBJ2-4	TRBV10-2	TRBD2	.
TGTGCCAGCAGTTTAATGGGAGGGACGGACACCTTC	CASSLMGGTDTF	TRBJ1-2	TRBV28	.	.
TGTGCCAGTAGGGTAGGGGCGCTTGGCTACACCTTC	CASRVGALGYTF	TRBJ1-2	TRBV19	.	.
TGTGCCAGCAGTTTATCGAAGGGGAATCAGCCCCAGCATTTT	CASSLSKGNQPQHF	TRBJ1-5	TRBV27	.	.
TGCAGCGTTGGGGCTCGAGATACGCAGTATTTT	CSVGARDTQYF	TRBJ2-3	TRBV29-1	.	.
TGTGCTAGCAGCTTCCTTGGGACAGGGGGTACCTACGAGCAGTACTTC	CASSFLGTGGTYEQYF	TRBJ2-7	TRBV7-7	TRBD1	.
TGTGCCAGCAGCCAAGACCCTCGGGCGGACTTTGAAGCTTTCTTT	CASSQDPRADFEAFF	TRBJ1-1	TRBV4-2	.	.
TGTGCCACCAGCGGGGGGGACACAGATACGCAGTATTTT	CATSGGDTDTQYF	TRBJ2-3	TRBV10-3	TRBD2	.
TGTGCCAGCAGTTACTCCGAGGCAGGGCATAAGCAGTACTTC	CASSYSEAGHKQYF	TRBJ2-7	TRBV6-6	.	.
TGTGCCAGCAGCCTATACGGGGGAGGGGACAATGAGCAGTTCTTC	CASSLYGGGDNEQFF	TRBJ2-1	TRBV7-9	TRBD2	.
TGTGCCAGCAGCCCCGCCGGGACAGGGGAGATGGAACGTAGAATGATGGCCCCCTACGAGCAGTACTTC	CASSPAGTGEMERRMMAPYEQYF	TRBJ2-7	TRBV28	TRBD1	.
TGTGCCACCGTTGAGTATAGCAATCAGCCCCAGCATTTT	CATVEYSNQPQHF	TRBJ1-5	TRBV10-3	.	.
TGTGCCAGCAGCCGGGAACTAAACACTGAAGCTTTCTTT	CASSRELNTEAFF	TRBJ1-1	TRBV28	.	.
TGCGCCAGCAGTGCCATGGACAGGAACACTGAAGCTTTCTTT	CASSAMDRNTEAFF	TRBJ1-1	TRBV10-1	.	.
TGTGCCAGCAGCCGCCCGGCTAGCGGGGGGACACAAGAGACCCAGTACTTC	CASSRPASGGTQETQYF	TRBJ2-5	TRBV7-6	TRBD2	.
TGTGCCAGCAGCTTCAGGGTGAGCTCCTACGAGCAGTACTTC	CASSFRVSSYEQYF	TRBJ2-7	TRBV7-8	.	.
TGCGCCAGCAGCTTTAATCCAGCGGGGGGGGAGACCCAGTACTTC	CASSFNPAGGETQYF	TRBJ2-5	TRBV5-1	TRBD2	.
TGTGCCAGCAGCTTATCCCTTCCTAGCCCGGGGGTCCAAGAGACCCAGTACTTC	CASSLSLPSPGVQETQYF	TRBJ2-5	TRBV7-6	.	.